These 18 T cell receptor beta chains came from one sample sequenced in a study of T cell responses to AZD1222 COVID-19 vaccine. The method was immunoSEQ multiplex PCR; TCRdb's version includes in-frame clones alone and lacks a portion of them. With about 140,000 clones in the sample, the ten largest clones hold about 2.3%. Sequenced: peripheral blood. The receptors were gathered from an adult in good health.

The rearrangement uses TRBV27 and TRBJ2-7; D unresolved. Germline V gene data show CDR1 as MNHEY and CDR2 as SMNVEV (reference sequence). Trimming took off 8 bases at V and 5 bases at J, with 13 bases between the two ends. CDR3 length: 12 amino acids. Here the CDR3 DNA reads TGTGCCAGCCCGGCCTTTGGAGACGAGCAGTACTTC. Translating it yields CASPAFGDEQYF.

V and J are TRBV5-4 and TRBJ2-7; TRBD2 aligns across 7 bases. The CDR3 covers 13 residues. The germline CDR1 and CDR2 sequences are SGHNT and YYREEE (reference sequence). Trimming took 3 bases from V and 5 from J; bases not matched to a gene: 5. CDR3 DNA: TGTGCCAGCAGCTCCGGACTAGAGAACGAGCAGTACTTC. Protein sequence: CASSSGLENEQYF. Full variable domain (missing parts from reference TRBV5-4 and TRBJ2-7): ETGVTQSPTHLIKTRGQQVTLRCSSQSGHNTVSWYQQALGQGPQFIFQYYREEENGRGNFPPRFSGLQFPNYSSELNVNALELDDSALYLCASSSGLENEQYFGPGTRLTVT.

The chain recombines TRBV27 with TRBJ2-7, with 7 bases lining up with TRBD2. Germline V CDR1 and CDR2: MNHEY, SMNVEV (reference sequence). Losses at the gene ends were 3 bases for V and 6 bases for J; bases not matched to a gene: 8. The CDR3 is made up of 14 amino acids. The CDR3 protein is CASSFGEGGGEQYF. CDR3 DNA: TGTGCCAGCAGTTTCGGGGAAGGCGGGGGCGAGCAGTACTTC.

The V call is TRBV11-1, the J call TRBJ1-2; D may be TRBD1 (5 bases). This CDR3 has 14 amino acids. With 1 base removed from V and 3 bases from J, the gap between germline ends came to 9 bases. Per the germline V gene, CDR1 is SGHAT and CDR2 is FQDESV (reference sequence). The CDR3 coding sequence is TGTGCCAGCAGCTTAGAGAAGGGGCACTATGGCTACACCTTC. It codes for CASSLEKGHYGYTF.

The rearrangement links TRBV9 to TRBJ1-5, with a possible D match to TRBD1 (5 bases). Per germline, CDR1 SGDLS and CDR2 YYNGEE. The germline V and J ends were trimmed by 0 bases and 3 bases, with 10 bases remaining between them. This CDR3 comprises 15 residues. DNA of the CDR3: TGTGCCAGCAGCGTAGATGGGGGTTCCAATCAGCCCCAGCATTTT. The encoded protein is CASSVDGGSNQPQHF.

The chain couples TRBV15 to TRBJ2-3; D is possibly TRBD1 (5 bases). V was trimmed by 2 bases and J by 1 base, leaving 13 bases between them. Germline CDR1 is LNHNV and CDR2 is YYDKDF (reference sequence). The CDR3 contains 16 residues. The DNA for the CDR3 is TGTGCCACCAGCAGACCAGGGTCTTGGGGCACAGATACGCAGTATTTT. Translated: CATSRPGSWGTDTQYF.

The chain is built from TRBV28 and TRBJ1-5; D possibly corresponds to TRBD1 (5 bases). Germline V gene lookup returns CDR1 MDHEN and CDR2 SYDVKM. V lost 8 bases and J lost 4, with 15 bases in between. The length of the CDR3 is 14 residues. CDR3: CASRPGGTNQPQHF. The CDR3 DNA reads as TGTGCCAGCCGACCGGGGGGTACGAATCAGCCCCAGCATTTT. The whole variable domain, remainder taken from reference TRBV28 and TRBJ1-5, is DVKVTQSSRYLVKRTGEKVFLECVQDMDHENMFWYRQDPGLGLRLIYFSYDVKMKEKGDIPEGYSVSREKKERFSLILESASTNQTSMYLCASRPGGTNQPQHFGDGTRLSIL.

This chain links TRBV28 with TRBJ1-1, with D possibly matching TRBD1 (5 bases). V dropped 4 bases and J dropped 0 bases, with 15 bases sitting between them. The CDR3 loop spans 16 amino acids. CDR1 is MDHEN, CDR2 SYDVKM, per germline. The CDR3: CASSSHAGRVNTEAFF. CDR3 nucleotide sequence: TGTGCCAGCAGTTCACATGCGGGACGTGTGAACACTGAAGCTTTCTTT.

The chain uses TRBV5-6 and TRBJ1-6; no reliable D call. CDR3 length equals 16 residues. Germline-derived CDR1 and CDR2 are SGHDT and YYEEEE. V was shortened by 4 bases and J by 7 bases, with 18 bases between the two germline ends. In nucleotides, the CDR3 is TGTGCCAGCAGCCGACTTGATGGTAACCCAAATTCACCCCTCCACTTT. Translating gives CASSRLDGNPNSPLHF.

CDR3: CASSYSGQGINTIYF. The CDR3 DNA sequence: TGTGCCAGCAGTTACTCGGGACAGGGCATTAACACCATATATTTT. This chain connects TRBV6-5 to TRBJ1-3, with 9 positions matching TRBD1. The length of the CDR3 is 15 residues. Germline trimming cut 0 bases from V and 7 bases from J; bases unmatched to any gene: 4. The germline V gene has CDR1 MNHEY and CDR2 SVGAGI.

The rearrangement links TRBV7-6 to TRBJ2-2, with D possibly matching TRBD1 (5 bases). Trimming removed 6 bases from V and 0 bases from J, with 11 bases in between. CDR3 size: 15 residues. The germline gives CDR1 SGHVS, CDR2 FNYEAQ. The CDR3 bases are TGTGCCAGCAGTCCGGACACCTCGAACACCGGGGAGCTGTTTTTT. This gives the protein CASSPDTSNTGELFF. Based on the CDR3 plus reference TRBV7-6 and TRBJ2-2, the full variable domain is GAGVSQSPRYKVTKRGQDVALRCDPISGHVSLYWYRQALGQGPEFLTYFNYEAQQDKSGLPNDRFSAERPEGSISTLTIQRTEQRDSAMYRCASSPDTSNTGELFFGEGSRLTVL.

This chain joins TRBV6-5 and TRBJ2-7; TRBD1 aligns across 10 bases. CDR1 and CDR2 (germline): MNHEY, SVGAGI. V shed 6 bases, J shed 7 bases, and the junction held 9 bases outside the gene matches. The CDR3 length is 14 residues. CDR3 sequence: CASRSTGGGGEQYF. The CDR3 DNA follows: TGTGCCAGCAGATCGACAGGGGGCGGAGGGGAGCAGTACTTC.

The V gene is TRBV3-1 (or the pseudogene TRBV3-2), the J gene TRBJ1-4, with TRBD1 identical over 9 bases. CDR1 and CDR2 (germline): LGHDT, YNNKEL (reference sequence). This CDR3 spans 15 amino acids. V dropped 3 bases and J dropped 7; count of bases not matched to a gene: 6. CDR3 protein: CASSHGQGNGEKLFF. Written as DNA, the CDR3 is TGTGCCAGCAGCCATGGACAGGGGAACGGTGAAAAACTGTTTTTT.

The chain employs TRBV30 and TRBJ1-2; no definite D call. Germline V gene data show CDR1 as GTSNPN and CDR2 as SVGIG (reference sequence). The V end lost 3 bases, the J end lost 7 bases, and 15 bases lay between the germline ends. The length of the CDR3 is 13 residues. DNA for the CDR3: TGTGCCTGGAGCCCGTTAGAGGGTCTTGGCTACACCTTC. This sequence encodes CAWSPLEGLGYTF.

The chain recombines TRBV10-3 with TRBJ1-1; D is unclear. The CDR3 has 13 amino acids. Germline CDR1 reads ENHRY; CDR2 reads SYGVKD. The V gene lost 3 bases and the J gene lost 6 bases, with 11 bases spanning the gap. The CDR3 sequence: CAISERESSEAFF. The CDR3 DNA reads as TGTGCCATCAGTGAAAGGGAGTCATCTGAAGCTTTCTTT.

The chain uses TRBV3-1 (or the pseudogene TRBV3-2) and TRBJ2-3, with 8 bases matching TRBD2. J lost 4 bases, V lost 4 bases, and 7 bases had no gene match. The CDR3 sequence is 15 residues long. Germline V lookup: CDR1 LGHDT, CDR2 YNNKEL (reference sequence). CDR3: CASSPTGLVADTQYF. In DNA form, the CDR3 reads TGTGCCAGCAGCCCAACGGGACTAGTTGCAGATACGCAGTATTTT.

V and J are TRBV19 and TRBJ1-6; D unclear. The germline CDR1 and CDR2 sequences are LNHDA and SQIVND (reference sequence). V was shortened by 6 bases and J by 6 bases, with 9 bases between the two germline ends. The CDR3 runs to 13 residues. The CDR3 here is CASRQTRNSPLHF. DNA of the CDR3: TGTGCCAGTAGACAAACCCGTAATTCACCCCTCCACTTT.

The rearrangement joins TRBV2 to TRBJ1-5; tentatively, D is TRBD1 (5 bases). Germline assignment: CDR1 SNHLY and CDR2 FYNNEI. The CDR3 loop spans 14 amino acids. Trimming stripped 4 bases from V and 1 base from J, with 8 bases between. The CDR3 protein is CASSVGDSNQPQHF. CDR3 sequence (DNA): TGTGCCAGCAGTGTCGGGGACAGCAATCAGCCCCAGCATTTT.